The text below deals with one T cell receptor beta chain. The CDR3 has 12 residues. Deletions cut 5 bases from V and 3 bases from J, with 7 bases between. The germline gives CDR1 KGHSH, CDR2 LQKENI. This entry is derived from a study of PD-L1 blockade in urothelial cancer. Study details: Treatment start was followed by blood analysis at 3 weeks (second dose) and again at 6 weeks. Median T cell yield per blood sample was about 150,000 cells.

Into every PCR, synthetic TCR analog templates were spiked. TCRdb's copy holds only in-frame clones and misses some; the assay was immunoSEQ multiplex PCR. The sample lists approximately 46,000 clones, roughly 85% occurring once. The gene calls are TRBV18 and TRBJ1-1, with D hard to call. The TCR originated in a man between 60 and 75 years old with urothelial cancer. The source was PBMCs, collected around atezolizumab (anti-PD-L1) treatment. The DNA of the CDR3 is TGTGCCAGCTCAACCGGGGACACTGAAGCTTTCTTT. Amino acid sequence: CASSTGDTEAFF.